One sample yielded the 8 T cell receptor beta chains listed below, sequenced in a study of T cells expressing NK-cell markers. From its re-call of the 5' RACE reads, TCRdb lists each CDR3 protein once, without DNA. This sample carries over 200,000 distinct CDR3 sequences, with 0.39% going to the ten biggest clones. The sequenced sample was blood T cells: a sorted CD56 or NKG2C T cell subset, CD4+ or CD8+ T cells, or bulk PBMC T cells (not recorded which). The source is a man between 18 and 35 years old in good health.

The chain recombines TRBV5-5 with TRBJ2-7; TCRdb indicates TRBD1, and absent DNA this call remains unverified. There are 15 residues in the CDR3. In germline, CDR1 is SGHKS, CDR2 YYEKEE (reference sequence). The CDR3 spells CASSSPDRPHYEQYF. The full variable domain, its missing parts supplied by reference TRBV5-5 and TRBJ2-7, is DAGVTQSPTHLIKTRGQQVTLRCSPISGHKSVSWYQQVLGQGPQFIFQYYEKEERGRGNFPDRFSARQFPNYSSELNVNALLLGDSALYLCASSSPDRPHYEQYFGPGTRLTVT.

The gene calls are TRBV27 and TRBJ2-1; TCRdb designates TRBD1, a call that cannot be tested without DNA. Germline CDR1 and CDR2: MNHEY and SMNVEV (reference sequence). CDR3 length: 16 amino acids. This CDR3 is CASSLSPGTGGLVQFF.

This chain uses TRBV7-7 with TRBJ1-2. Germline V gene lookup returns CDR1 SSHAT and CDR2 FNYEAQ (reference sequence). The CDR3 extends over 14 amino acids. CDR3 sequence: CASSPLRQTYGYTF.

The chain employs TRBV12-3 or TRBV12-4 and TRBJ2-1; with no DNA, the TCRdb D assignment of TRBD2 cannot be verified. The CDR3 runs 14 residues. The chain's CDR3 is CASRASPPYNEQFF.

This chain links TRBV7-2 with TRBJ2-1; TCRdb indicates TRBD2, and absent DNA this call remains unverified. This CDR3 is built from 16 residues. The germline V gene encodes CDR1 SGHTA and CDR2 FQGNSA. The CDR3 protein is CASSQTGSVAGIEQFF.

V usage is TRBV10-1 and J usage is TRBJ2-3; TCRdb selects TRBD2, and the lack of DNA leaves this call unchecked. CDR3 length: 17 residues. In germline, CDR1 is WNHNN, CDR2 SYGVQD (reference sequence). The CDR3 sequence: CASSDQRRLARTDTQYF.

V usage is TRBV4-2 and J usage is TRBJ1-4; the TCRdb call, TRBD1, lacks DNA for checking. Germline CDR1 is LGHNA and CDR2 is YNFKEQ. The CDR3 extends over 19 amino acids. CDR3 protein: CASRPHIRTPKAGREKLFF.

This chain connects TRBV5-1 to TRBJ2-2; there is no DNA to check the TCRdb D call of TRBD1. The CDR3 runs to 16 residues. Germline CDR1 is SGHRS and CDR2 is YFSETQ. CDR3 sequence reads: CASSSTGTGGFGELFF. Looking up the rest from reference TRBV5-1 and TRBJ2-2 gives the full variable domain: KAGVTQTPRYLIKTRGQQVTLSCSPISGHRSVSWYQQTPGQGLQFLFEYFSETQRNKGNFPGRFSGRQFSNSRSEMNVSTLELGDSALYLCASSSTGTGGFGELFFGEGSRLTVL.